These 25 T cell receptor beta chains originate from one sample sequenced in a study of cytomegalovirus exposure and HLA in healthy donors. Primers included in the PCR were 60 Vbeta and 13 Jbeta primers. Libraries were prepared by immunoSEQ multiplex PCR; TCRdb keeps only in-frame clonotypes and omits some of them. Here the sample spans about 140,000 clones, about 80% being singletons. The sample comprised PBMCs. These receptors were collected from a woman in her thirties or forties in good health and CMV-seronegative.

The chain uses TRBV7-2 and TRBJ2-2; the match to TRBD1 covers 7 bases. The CDR3 sequence is 14 residues long. J lost 7 bases, V lost 5 bases, and 7 bases had no gene match. Germline V gene data show CDR1 as SGHTA and CDR2 as FQGNSA. CDR3 sequence reads: CASSIDRASGELFF. CDR3 DNA sequence: TGTGCCAGCAGCATCGACAGGGCGAGCGGGGAGCTGTTTTTT. Full variable domain (missing parts from reference TRBV7-2 and TRBJ2-2): GAGVSQSPSNKVTEKGKDVELRCDPISGHTALYWYRQSLGQGLEFLIYFQGNSAPDKSGLPSDRFSAERTGGSVSTLTIQRTQQEDSAVYLCASSIDRASGELFFGEGSRLTVL.

This clone was seen a handful of times. The chain couples TRBV4-3 to TRBJ2-3, with TRBD2 identical over 14 bases. The CDR3 is made up of 22 amino acids. The V segment lost 0 bases and the J segment 3 bases; nucleotides outside the gene matches: 17. Germline V gene sequence: CDR1 LGHNA, CDR2 YSLEER. CDR3 protein: CASSQDRDSPGLAGAGTDTQYF. In DNA form, the CDR3 reads TGCGCCAGCAGCCAAGATCGGGACTCACCGGGACTAGCGGGAGCAGGGACAGATACGCAGTATTTT.

This rearrangement joins TRBV19 to TRBJ2-2; the D gene is possibly TRBD2 (7 bases). The CDR3 has 13 amino acids. Germline CDR1 LNHDA, CDR2 SQIVND (reference sequence). Trimming removed 10 bases at V and 6 bases at J, with 15 bases between. CDR3: CATRRGGAGELFF. The CDR3 DNA is TGTGCCACCCGAAGGGGGGGTGCCGGGGAGCTGTTTTTT.

This clone was detected only a few times. DNA for the CDR3: TGCAGCGTTGGCAGGACAGCGTACCAAGAGACCCAGTACTTC. Residues: CSVGRTAYQETQYF. The J gene is TRBJ2-5, the V gene TRBV29-1; D might be TRBD1 (6 bases). Trimming shortened V by 4 bases and J by 0 bases, and 12 bases separated the two germline ends. The CDR3 contains 14 residues. The V gene's germline CDR1 is SQVTM and CDR2 ANQGSEA. Using reference TRBV29-1 and TRBJ2-5 for the parts outside the CDR3, the full variable domain is SAVISQKPSRDICQRGTSLTIQCQVDSQVTMMFWYRQQPGQSLTLIATANQGSEATYESGFVIDKFPISRPNLTFSTLTVSNMSPEDSSIYLCSVGRTAYQETQYFGPGTRLLVL.

This clone came up a few times. The V and J genes are TRBV4-3 and TRBJ2-7; weak D call: TRBD1 (5 bases). The V end lost 4 bases, the J end lost 5 bases, and 15 bases lay between the germline ends. Germline loops: CDR1 LGHNA, CDR2 YSLEER. CDR3 length: 14 amino acids. CDR3 amino acids: CASSPRSGIDEQYF. CDR3 coding DNA: TGCGCCAGCAGCCCAAGGTCAGGGATCGACGAGCAGTACTTC.

The chain employs TRBV13 and TRBJ2-7, with 7 bases identical to TRBD2. The V segment lost 7 bases and the J segment 3 bases; nucleotides outside the gene matches: 9. The CDR3 length is 14 residues. Per germline, CDR1 PRHDT and CDR2 FYEKMQ (reference sequence). CDR3 residues: CASTPGRALYEQYF. As DNA, the CDR3 is TGTGCCAGCACCCCAGGGAGGGCCCTCTACGAGCAGTACTTC. Variable domain in full (rest from reference TRBV13 and TRBJ2-7): AAGVIQSPRHLIKEKRETATLKCYPIPRHDTVYWYQQGPGQDPQFLISFYEKMQSDKGSIPDRFSAQQFSDYHSELNMSSLELGDSALYFCASTPGRALYEQYFGPGTRLTVT.

Turning to this clone: The junction shows a germline mismatch at one end, possibly a read error. The rearrangement links TRBV5-1 to TRBJ1-5; TRBD1 might be the D (5 bases). The CDR3 has 13 residues. Germline-derived CDR1 and CDR2 are SGHRS and YFSETQ. The CDR3 reads CASSPQGNQPQHF. Here the CDR3 DNA reads TGCGCCAGCAGCCCCCAGGGCAACCAGCCCCAGCATTTT.

This chain joins TRBV10-3 and TRBJ2-1; D call uncertain. The CDR3 totals 16 residues. Germline lookup yields CDR1 ENHRY and CDR2 SYGVKD. V lost 0 bases and J 0 bases, leaving 9 bases between the germline ends. CDR3: CAISESGSFSYNEQFF. The DNA for the CDR3 is TGTGCCATCAGTGAGTCGGGCAGCTTCTCCTACAATGAGCAGTTCTTC.

The V gene is TRBV7-2, the J gene TRBJ1-1; D is unclear. Germline V lookup: CDR1 SGHTA, CDR2 FQGNSA. Trimming stripped 1 base from V and 0 bases from J, with 9 bases between. CDR3 length: 15 amino acids. The CDR3 nucleotides read TGTGCCAGCAGCTTAGTGATCGGGATGAACACTGAAGCTTTCTTT. Its translation is CASSLVIGMNTEAFF.

This chain joins TRBV5-6 and TRBJ1-2; a weak D match, TRBD1 (6 bases). This CDR3 region has 16 residues. Trimming took off 3 bases at V and 6 bases at J, with 21 bases between the two ends. Germline loops: CDR1 SGHDT, CDR2 YYEEEE. The DNA for the CDR3 is TGTGCCAGCAGCTCAGACCTCGGGACAACTATGGATGGCTACACCTTC. As protein: CASSSDLGTTMDGYTF. Combining the CDR3 with reference TRBV5-6 and TRBJ1-2 gives the whole variable domain DAGVTQSPTHLIKTRGQQVTLRCSPKSGHDTVSWYQQALGQGPQFIFQYYEEEERQRGNFPDRFSGHQFPNYSSELNVNALLLGDSALYLCASSSDLGTTMDGYTFGSGTRLTVV.

The chain uses TRBV5-6 and TRBJ1-1; D remains unclear. The CDR3 totals 14 residues. Looked up from germline, CDR1 is SGHDT and CDR2 is YYEEEE. Trimming removed 4 bases from V and 5 bases from J, with 15 bases in between. In DNA form, the CDR3 reads TGTGCCAGCAGCCCCCCAGGATTTGGGACTGAAGCTTTCTTT. Its translation: CASSPPGFGTEAFF.

The rearrangement joins TRBV4-2 to TRBJ1-4, with no clear D. This CDR3 comprises 16 residues. Trimming took 0 bases from V and 4 from J, leaving 12 bases between them. CDR1 is LGHNA and CDR2 is YNFKEQ in the germline V gene. CDR3 sequence: CASSQDPRGFNEKLFF. For the CDR3, the DNA is TGTGCCAGCAGCCAAGATCCTAGAGGGTTTAATGAAAAACTGTTTTTT.

The chain carries TRBV12-5 and TRBJ2-7; no definite D call. Trimming pared 4 bases from V and 2 bases from J, leaving 3 bases between. Germline V lookup: CDR1 LGHNT, CDR2 FRNRAP. The length of the CDR3 is 11 residues. CDR3 in DNA: TGTGCTAGTGGTTCGGCCTACGAGCAGTACTTC. Its protein is CASGSAYEQYF.

This rearrangement joins TRBV27 to TRBJ2-1, with D possibly TRBD2 on 6 matching bases. Looked up from germline, CDR1 is MNHEY and CDR2 is SMNVEV (reference sequence). The CDR3 is 12 amino acids. The ends were cut back, 3 bases at V and 9 bases at J, with 9 bases in the middle. CDR3 protein: CASSFEGGEQFF. In DNA form, the CDR3 reads TGTGCCAGCAGTTTTGAGGGAGGTGAGCAGTTCTTC.

A remark on this clone: Germline and junction disagree at one end, which may indicate a read error. The rearrangement joins TRBV7-3 to TRBJ2-2; 9 bases match TRBD2. Germline V gene lookup returns CDR1 SGHTA and CDR2 FQGTGA. This CDR3 contains 15 residues. CDR3 residues: CASSLGTSNTGEPFF. Here the CDR3 DNA reads TGTGCCAGCAGCCTAGGGACTAGCAACACCGGGGAGCCGTTTTTT.

The chain uses TRBV11-2 and TRBJ2-1; 10 positions match TRBD1. The V gene end was trimmed by 5 bases and the J gene end by 7 bases; junction bases not matched to a gene: 5. The CDR3 runs 14 residues. Germline V CDR1 and CDR2: SGHAT, FQNNGV. The CDR3: CASSRQGASNEQFF. The DNA for the CDR3 is TGTGCCAGCAGCCGACAGGGGGCGAGTAATGAGCAGTTCTTC.

The chain combines TRBV4-1 with TRBJ1-4; D uncertain. Germline V gene sequence: CDR1 MGHRA, CDR2 YSYEKL. The CDR3 length is 13 residues. The V and J ends lost 1 base and 10 bases respectively, with 10 bases between them. In DNA, the CDR3 is TGCGCCAGCAGCCAAGGCTCAGGTGTAAAACTGTTTTTT. Its protein is CASSQGSGVKLFF.

The chain uses TRBV28 and TRBJ2-3; TRBD1 is a possible D gene (6 bases). CDR1 is MDHEN and CDR2 is SYDVKM in the germline V gene. The V end lost 8 bases, the J end lost 6 bases, and 21 bases lay between the germline ends. The CDR3 covers 15 residues. CDR3 in amino acids: CASGLTGIGLDTQYF. CDR3 DNA sequence: TGTGCCAGCGGGCTGACAGGTATTGGTCTTGATACGCAGTATTTT.

The chain links TRBV5-1 to TRBJ2-5, with 7 bases fitting TRBD1. J gave up 1 base and V 0 bases, and 3 bases lay outside the gene matches. Germline CDR1 SGHRS, CDR2 YFSETQ. The CDR3 contains 15 residues. CDR3 sequence (DNA): TGCGCCAGCAGCTTGGCTACAGGGGCCCAAGAGACCCAGTACTTC. Protein: CASSLATGAQETQYF. Combining the CDR3 with reference TRBV5-1 and TRBJ2-5 gives the whole variable domain KAGVTQTPRYLIKTRGQQVTLSCSPISGHRSVSWYQQTPGQGLQFLFEYFSETQRNKGNFPGRFSGRQFSNSRSEMNVSTLELGDSALYLCASSLATGAQETQYFGPGTRLLVL.

This clone was counted once. The chain uses TRBV13 and TRBJ2-2, with 9 bases identical to TRBD2. Trimming at V came to 3 bases and at J to 6 bases, leaving 8 bases not matched to a gene. The CDR3 loop spans 16 amino acids. Germline loops: CDR1 PRHDT, CDR2 FYEKMQ (reference sequence). DNA of the CDR3: TGTGCCAGCAGCTTTAGGTTCCGCGGGAGGGCCGGGGAGCTGTTTTTT. Its protein product is CASSFRFRGRAGELFF.

The chain links TRBV28 to TRBJ2-1, with TRBD2 as a possible D gene (6 bases). V was pared by 10 bases and J by 3 bases, with 16 bases between. The CDR3 totals 14 residues. Germline V gives CDR1 MDHEN, CDR2 SYDVKM. Here the CDR3 DNA reads TGTGCCACTAAATATAGCGGAGACTACAATGAGCAGTTCTTC. This translates into CATKYSGDYNEQFF. The full variable domain, in which reference TRBV28 and TRBJ2-1 provide the parts outside the CDR3, is DVKVTQSSRYLVKRTGEKVFLECVQDMDHENMFWYRQDPGLGLRLIYFSYDVKMKEKGDIPEGYSVSREKKERFSLILESASTNQTSMYLCATKYSGDYNEQFFGPGTRLTVL.

This chain connects TRBV4-1 to TRBJ2-5; 7 bases agree with TRBD2. The germline V gene has CDR1 MGHRA and CDR2 YSYEKL. V dropped 1 base and J dropped 0; count of bases not matched to a gene: 5. This CDR3 is 16 amino acids long. CDR3 sequence (DNA): TGCGCCAGCAGCCAAGGTCCGGGACTAAACCAAGAGACCCAGTACTTC. Amino acid sequence: CASSQGPGLNQETQYF.

The chain combines TRBV7-9 with TRBJ1-3, with D uncertain. This CDR3 contains 16 residues. The V gene's germline CDR1 is SEHNR and CDR2 FQNEAQ (reference sequence). V lost 11 bases and J lost 0, with 20 bases in between. The CDR3: CAVRLRGSPSGNTIYF. The CDR3 region has the DNA TGTGCCGTTCGTCTTAGAGGATCCCCCTCTGGAAACACCATATATTTT.

Note on this clone: The same CDR3 can be traced to other DNA sequences in this sample. V usage is TRBV7-3 and J usage is TRBJ1-2; 9 nucleotides line up with TRBD1. J lost 5 bases, V lost 8 bases, and 12 bases had no gene match. The CDR3 has 15 amino acids. Germline V gene lookup returns CDR1 SGHTA and CDR2 FQGTGA. This CDR3 is CASARQGQGVYGYTF. The CDR3 bases are TGTGCCAGCGCTCGTCAGGGACAGGGTGTATATGGCTACACCTTC.

The chain uses TRBV19 and TRBJ2-2; possibly TRBD1 for D (5 bases). Germline V gene lookup returns CDR1 LNHDA and CDR2 SQIVND (reference sequence). The CDR3 sequence is 18 residues long. Trimming pared 3 bases from V and 3 bases from J, leaving 20 bases between. The CDR3 spells CASSIRADPKLYTGELFF. The CDR3 bases are TGTGCCAGTAGTATCAGGGCAGACCCTAAGCTCTACACCGGGGAGCTGTTTTTT. The variable domain in full, completed from reference TRBV19 and TRBJ2-2, reads DGGITQSPKYLFRKEGQNVTLSCEQNLNHDAMYWYRQDPGQGLRLIYYSQIVNDFQKGDIAEGYSVSREKKESFPLTVTSAQKNPTAFYLCASSIRADPKLYTGELFFGEGSRLTVL.